What follows are 30 T cell receptor beta chains derived from one specimen sequenced in a study of blood T cells in healthy people across ages (dated by TCRdb to 2013 to 2016). Library creation used 5' RACE. Sequencing took place on an Illumina HiSeq 2500. A second PCR of 7 to 11 cycles was performed with a sample-barcoded 5' primer and a J-beta primer mix. TCRdb ran its own pipeline on the public reads, namely fastp trimming at Q25 and MiXCR clone calling, and kept in-frame beta chains. Every entry covers one CDR3 protein and lists the most common genes and DNA from its rows. A total of 1.5 million to 2 million distinct CDR3 sequences appear in this sample, 28% of them only once. The ten largest clones take up 7.7% of the sample. Material: blood. Source of these receptors: a woman aged 30 to 39 in good health.

The rearrangement joins TRBV5-1 to TRBJ2-1; D not resolved. The V gene lost 0 bases and the J gene lost 13 bases, with 20 bases spanning the gap. The CDR3 spans 15 residues. Germline V gene sequence: CDR1 SGHRS, CDR2 YFSETQ. The CDR3 region has the DNA TGCGCCAGCAGCTTGGTCAAGGCCTCCCAAGAGACCCAGTTCTTC. This encodes CASSLVKASQETQFF.

With regard to this clonotype: A single base separates this from a much larger clone, so it may be a read error. The gene calls are TRBV12-3 or TRBV12-4 and TRBJ2-5; TRBD1 might be the D (6 bases). The CDR3 has 12 residues. The germline V and J ends were trimmed by 6 bases and 12 bases, with 17 bases remaining between them. The CDR3 region has the DNA TGTGCCAGCAGGGCCAGGGGAGACGAGGAGTACTTC. This codes for CASRARGDEEYF.

The chain uses TRBV6-2 or TRBV6-3 and TRBJ2-3; D gene ambiguous. V was shortened by 2 bases and J by 0 bases, with 12 bases between the two germline ends. CDR3 length: 16 residues. Germline CDR1 and CDR2: MNHEY and SVGEGT. Here the CDR3 reads CASSYATEPSTDTQYF. CDR3 coding DNA: TGTGCCAGCAGTTACGCAACGGAACCTAGCACAGATACGCAGTATTTT.

This clonotype showed up just a few times. This rearrangement joins TRBV4-3 to TRBJ2-3; no clear D gene. This CDR3 has 13 amino acids. Trimming pared 3 bases from V and 5 bases from J, leaving 9 bases between. Germline CDR1 and CDR2: LGHNA and YSLEER. In nucleotides, the CDR3 is TGCGCCAGCAGCCATTCTAACCGAGATACGCAGTATTTT. It translates to CASSHSNRDTQYF.

This clonotype was picked up a small number of times. The chain combines TRBV20-1 with TRBJ1-2; a weak D match, TRBD1 (6 bases). V was cut by 0 bases and J by 4 bases, with 18 bases left in between. This CDR3 comprises 16 residues. Germline V CDR1 and CDR2: DFQATT, SNEGSKA (reference sequence). The CDR3 nucleotides read TGCAGTGCTAGAGATAGGGGGAGGCCCGAAAGCTATGGCTACACCTTC. Protein product: CSARDRGRPESYGYTF.

This clonotype has just a few counts. The rearrangement links TRBV12-3 or TRBV12-4 to TRBJ2-1; 8 bases match TRBD1. Losses at the gene ends were 7 bases for V and 3 bases for J; bases not matched to a gene: 5. The CDR3 is 14 amino acids. CDR3 in DNA: TGTGCCAGCACCGCAGGGACAGGCTACAATGAGCAGTTCTTC. It specifies CASTAGTGYNEQFF.

This clonotype has just a few counts. The chain recombines TRBV18 with TRBJ1-4; no reliable D call. CDR1 is KGHSH, CDR2 LQKENI, per germline. CDR3 length: 18 amino acids. The V and J ends lost 3 bases and 0 bases respectively, with 17 bases between them. The CDR3 nucleotides read TGTGCCAGCTCACCGGAATGGGAGGCCGCTGCAACTAATGAAAAACTGTTTTTT. It yields the protein CASSPEWEAAATNEKLFF.

This clonotype was observed many times. The genes are TRBV5-1 and TRBJ2-7; D unresolved. The germline gives CDR1 SGHRS, CDR2 YFSETQ. The V gene lost 2 bases and the J gene lost 2 bases, with 8 bases spanning the gap. This CDR3 is built from 13 residues. The CDR3 nucleotides are TGCGCCAGCAGCTTCGACAAAACCTACGAGCAGTACTTC. Residues: CASSFDKTYEQYF.

CDR3 protein: CAIREAGATYEQYF. The CDR3 DNA follows: TGTGCCATCAGGGAAGCGGGAGCTACCTACGAGCAGTACTTC. V gene TRBV10-3 combines with J gene TRBJ2-7; 8 nucleotides agree with TRBD2. Germline V CDR1 and CDR2: ENHRY, SYGVKD. V shed 6 bases, J shed 2 bases, and the junction held 6 bases outside the gene matches. CDR3 size: 14 residues.

The chain joins TRBV4-3 to TRBJ1-1; no definite D call. CDR3 length: 13 residues. V lost 0 bases to trimming and J lost 6 bases, with 8 bases between them. CDR1 and CDR2 from the germline V gene are LGHNA and YSLEER. CDR3 residues: CASSQDLEAEAFF. DNA for the CDR3: TGCGCCAGCAGCCAAGATTTGGAAGCTGAAGCTTTCTTT.

This sequence joins TRBV12-3 or TRBV12-4 and TRBJ1-4; possible D gene TRBD1, 5 bases. CDR3 length: 14 residues. Trimming left V 5 bases short and J 8 bases short, with 15 bases between. The CDR3 coding sequence is TGTGCCAGCAGTAGGACAACCGTTGCCGAAAAACTGTTTTTT. It is translated as CASSRTTVAEKLFF.

V is TRBV20-1 and J is TRBJ2-1, with TRBD1 matching 11 bases. Per the germline V gene, CDR1 is DFQATT and CDR2 is SNEGSKA (reference sequence). CDR3 length: 15 amino acids. J lost 8 bases, V lost 0 bases, and 6 bases had no gene match. This CDR3 is CSAREGGTGGDEQFF. The CDR3 DNA follows: TGCAGTGCTAGAGAAGGAGGGACAGGGGGGGATGAGCAGTTCTTC.

Many counts were recorded for this clonotype. V and J are TRBV12-3 or TRBV12-4 and TRBJ2-1; possibly TRBD1 for D (6 bases). This CDR3 is built from 14 residues. V was cut by 8 bases and J by 6 bases, with 17 bases left in between. The CDR3 loop is CASRVRGSVNEQFF. In DNA, the CDR3 is TGTGCCAGCCGCGTTAGGGGGAGTGTCAATGAGCAGTTCTTC.

The genes are TRBV20-1 and TRBJ2-7; 7 positions match TRBD2. This CDR3 is built from 14 residues. The germline V gene encodes CDR1 DFQATT and CDR2 SNEGSKA (reference sequence). V lost 0 bases and J lost 3; bases outside the gene matches: 5. Here the CDR3 reads CSARERGSIYEQYF. Here the CDR3 DNA reads TGCAGTGCTAGAGAGCGCGGGAGTATCTACGAGCAGTACTTC.

There are a few counts of this clonotype. The chain joins TRBV20-1 to TRBJ1-2; 9 nucleotides agree with TRBD1. Germline CDR1 DFQATT, CDR2 SNEGSKA (reference sequence). Trimming at V came to 6 bases and at J to 5 bases, leaving 7 bases not matched to a gene. The CDR3 contains 13 residues. This CDR3 reads CSATGGQGYGYTF. The DNA for the CDR3 is TGCAGTGCCACAGGCGGACAGGGGTATGGCTACACCTTC.

The chain is built from TRBV4-3 and TRBJ2-3; D is perhaps TRBD2 (6 bases). V lost 0 bases, J lost 6 bases, and 16 bases lay in between. Germline loops: CDR1 LGHNA, CDR2 YSLEER. There are 16 residues in the CDR3. The CDR3 DNA reads TGCGCCAGCAGCCAAGATGGGAGGACATTAGTGGATACGCAGTATTTT. It yields the protein CASSQDGRTLVDTQYF.

This clonotype occurred a few times. Relative to the germline gene, one junction end is altered; a read error may explain this. The chain is built from TRBV29-1 and TRBJ1-2; tentatively, D is TRBD1 (5 bases). Germline V gives CDR1 SQVTM, CDR2 ANQGSEA. CDR3 length: 13 amino acids. The CDR3 sequence: CSVGGAGDYGYTF. The CDR3 coding sequence is TGCAGTGTTGGGGGAGCAGGCGACTATGGCTACACCTTC. Complete variable domain (other parts from reference TRBV29-1 and TRBJ1-2): SAVISQKPSRDICQRGTSLTIQCQVDSQVTMMFWYRQQPGQSLTLIATANQGSEATYESGFVIDKFPISRPNLTFSTLTVSNMSPEDSSIYLCSVGGAGDYGYTFGSGTRLTVV.

The J gene is TRBJ2-2, the V gene TRBV6-6; D call uncertain. This CDR3 comprises 14 residues. Trimming shortened V by 6 bases and J by 1 base, and 9 bases separated the two germline ends. Per germline, CDR1 MNHNY and CDR2 SVGAGI (reference sequence). The CDR3 reads CASSTSRNTGELFF. Here the CDR3 DNA reads TGTGCCAGCAGCACGTCTAGGAACACCGGGGAGCTGTTTTTT.

In its sample, this clonotype was seen a few times. The J gene is TRBJ1-3, the V gene TRBV15, with unresolved D. Trimming took 3 bases from V and 0 from J, leaving 12 bases between them. Per germline, CDR1 LNHNV and CDR2 YYDKDF (reference sequence). The CDR3 extends over 16 amino acids. This chain's CDR3 is CATSSQRQVSGNTIYF. DNA for the CDR3: TGTGCCACCAGCAGTCAAAGACAAGTCTCTGGAAACACCATATATTTT.

This clonotype turned up a few times. The V and J genes are TRBV27 and TRBJ2-3; 7 bases align to TRBD2. The CDR3 totals 14 residues. CDR1 is MNHEY and CDR2 is SMNVEV in the germline V gene (reference sequence). The ends lost 4 bases at V and 3 bases at J; junction bases unmatched: 4. The CDR3 nucleotides are TGTGCCAGCAGTTGGCGACTAGCAACAGATACGCAGTATTTT. Translation gives CASSWRLATDTQYF.

This clonotype showed up just a few times. Mismatch with germline at one junction end may stem from a read error. The chain joins TRBV20-1 to TRBJ2-2, with TRBD1 matching over 8 bases. This CDR3 is 15 amino acids long. Germline CDR1 and CDR2: DFQATT and SNEGSKA (reference sequence). DNA for the CDR3: TGCAGTACTAGAGGCAGGGGGCTGGGAACCGGGGAGCTGTTTTTT. This gives the protein CSTRGRGLGTGELFF.

This clonotype was observed many times. The V call is TRBV20-1, the J call TRBJ2-3; 7 bases match TRBD1. There are 13 residues in the CDR3. Germline V CDR1 and CDR2: DFQATT, SNEGSKA (reference sequence). After removal of 1 base from V and 4 bases from J, the junction contained 2 bases not matched to a gene. DNA for the CDR3: TGCAGTGCTAGAGGACAGGGACCAGATACGCAGTATTTT. Its translation: CSARGQGPDTQYF.

The V and J genes are TRBV7-9 and TRBJ2-2; D unclear. V gave up 1 base and J gave up 1 base, with 7 bases separating them. CDR3 length equals 15 residues. Looked up from germline, CDR1 is SEHNR and CDR2 is FQNEAQ (reference sequence). The CDR3 sequence is CASSLERRNTGELFF. CDR3 DNA sequence: TGTGCCAGCAGCTTAGAACGAAGGAACACCGGGGAGCTGTTTTTT.

This sequence joins TRBV29-1 and TRBJ2-5; TRBD1 matches 10 bases. Near its end, the DNA agrees better with TRBJ2-7, so the J call may be wrong. This CDR3 comprises 15 residues. The germline V gene encodes CDR1 SQVTM and CDR2 ANQGSEA. CDR3 sequence reads: CSVALPDRGCYEQYF. CDR3 nucleotide sequence: TGCAGCGTTGCCCTCCCGGACAGGGGGTGTTACGAGCAGTACTTC.

The sample holds a few counts of this clonotype. V is TRBV7-2 and J is TRBJ2-7; TRBD1 matches at 8 bases. Losses at the gene ends were 5 bases for V and 4 bases for J; bases not matched to a gene: 4. CDR1 SGHTA and CDR2 FQGNSA come from the germline V gene. The CDR3 has 13 amino acids. The CDR3 sequence is CTSSIQGEYEQYF. Written as DNA, the CDR3 is TGTACCAGCAGCATACAGGGGGAGTACGAGCAGTACTTC.

The chain employs TRBV11-2 and TRBJ2-3; D is perhaps TRBD1 (6 bases). The CDR3 covers 14 residues. Germline V gene data show CDR1 as SGHAT and CDR2 as FQNNGV. The V and J ends lost 5 bases and 2 bases respectively, with 11 bases between them. CDR3 loop: CASSQGLITDTQYF. For the CDR3, the DNA is TGTGCCAGCAGCCAGGGGCTTATCACAGATACGCAGTATTTT.

The gene calls are TRBV7-2 and TRBJ1-1, with D unresolved. Germline V gene sequence: CDR1 SGHTA, CDR2 FQGNSA. V lost 3 bases and J 8 bases, leaving 13 bases between the germline ends. There are 13 residues in the CDR3. The DNA of the CDR3 is TGTGCCAGCAGCTTGCTGATGGGGTCAGAAGCTTTCTTT. This gives the protein CASSLLMGSEAFF.

Regarding this clonotype: One end of the junction varies from germline; a read error may be responsible. The gene calls are TRBV2 and TRBJ2-1; possibly TRBD2 for D (6 bases). The CDR3 has 13 residues. Per the germline V gene, CDR1 is SNHLY and CDR2 is FYNNEI. In nucleotides, the CDR3 is TGTGCCAGCAGAATGGGACTCTGCAATGAGCAGTTCTTT. Translation: CASRMGLCNEQFF. Full variable domain (rest looked up from reference TRBV2 and TRBJ2-1): EPEVTQTPSHQVTQMGQEVILRCVPISNHLYFYWYRQILGQKVEFLVSFYNNEISEKSEIFDDQFSVERPDGSNFTLKIRSTKLEDSAMYFCASRMGLCNEQFFGPGTRLTVL.

Note on this clonotype: Its ends do not fully match the called genes, so a read error is possible. The chain recombines TRBV6-2 or TRBV6-3 with TRBJ2-3, with D maybe TRBD2 (6 bases). The CDR3 runs to 12 residues. CDR1 MNHEY and CDR2 SVGEGT come from the germline V gene. CDR3 nucleotide sequence: TGTGCCAGCAGTCCTTTACCGGAGGGTAGGGATTTT. The encoded protein is CASSPLPEGRDF.

As to this clonotype: This sequence may be a read error, since a much larger clone differs from it by one base. V usage is TRBV10-3 and J usage is TRBJ1-2; a weak D match, TRBD1 (6 bases). Trimming removed 5 bases from V and 2 bases from J, with 6 bases in between. The CDR3 covers 12 residues. The V gene's germline CDR1 is ENHRY and CDR2 SYGVKD. CDR3 in amino acids: CAISQGNYGYTF. The CDR3 DNA follows: TGTGCCATCAGTCAGGGGAACTATGGCTACACCTTC.